The clone carrying this T cell receptor (beta chain) came up once. Sequencing used immunoSEQ multiplex PCR; TCRdb keeps in-frame clones, though not all of them. The table includes roughly 20,000 clones, around 87% detected once. The data were obtained in a study of T cell changes during pregnancy in multiple sclerosis. This CDR3 is built from 12 residues. Germline V gene data show CDR1 as MNHEY and CDR2 as SVGAGI. The ends were cut back, 6 bases at V and 8 bases at J, with 10 bases in the middle. This specimen was CD8+ T cells from peripheral blood mononuclear cells, taken in the third trimester of pregnancy. The chain links TRBV6-5 to TRBJ2-2; D is ambiguous. The sequence was obtained from a female donor in good health, enrolled as a control in a pregnancy study. CDR3 in DNA: TGTGCCAGCAGAACAACCCCGGGGGAGCTGTTTTTT. This translates into CASRTTPGELFF.